Sequencing of this TCR beta chain was carried out in a study of graft-versus-host responses after intestinal transplantation. Study background: Recipients got multivisceral, liver-intestinal, or isolated intestinal transplants. Every recipient underwent anti-thymocyte globulin induction, then tacrolimus and steroids for approximately 3 years. Study conclusions and caveats: High graft-versus-host to host-versus-graft T cell clonal ratios marked allografts of patients with graft-donor macrochimerism. GvH clones occurred in recipient marrow; some first appeared in ileum or blood.

The CDR3 consists of 15 residues. The V and J ends lost 9 bases and 2 bases, in that order; junction bases with no gene match: 13. The germline V gene has CDR1 MNHNS and CDR2 SASEGT. Assay used: immunoSEQ multiplex PCR; TCRdb lists only in-frame clones, some missing. The data hold more than 90,000 clones, with 85% to 95% observed a single time. As for this clone: Its target is unknown.

This rearrangement joins TRBV6-1 to TRBJ2-7, with 7 bases fitting TRBD2. The material was unstimulated CD8+ T cells sorted from spleen or lymph node cells, obtained before intestinal transplant. This clonotype was obtained from a human donor who received an intestinal transplant. DNA for the CDR3: TGTGCCAGTGTTCCGCGGGGGACTCCAGCCTACGAGCAGTACTTC. Amino acids: CASVPRGTPAYEQYF.